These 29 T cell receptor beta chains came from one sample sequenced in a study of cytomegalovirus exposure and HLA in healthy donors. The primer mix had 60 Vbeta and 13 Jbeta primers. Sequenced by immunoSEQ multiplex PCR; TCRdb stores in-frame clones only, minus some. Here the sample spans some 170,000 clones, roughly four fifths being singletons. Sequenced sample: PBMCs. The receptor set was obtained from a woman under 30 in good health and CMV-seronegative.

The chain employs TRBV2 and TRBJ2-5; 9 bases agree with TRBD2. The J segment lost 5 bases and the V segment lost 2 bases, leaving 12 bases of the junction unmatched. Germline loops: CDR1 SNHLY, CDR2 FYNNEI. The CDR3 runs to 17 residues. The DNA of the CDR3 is TGTGCCAGCAGTGAAATGGCTAGCGGGACTGATGGGGAGACCCAGTACTTC. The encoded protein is CASSEMASGTDGETQYF.

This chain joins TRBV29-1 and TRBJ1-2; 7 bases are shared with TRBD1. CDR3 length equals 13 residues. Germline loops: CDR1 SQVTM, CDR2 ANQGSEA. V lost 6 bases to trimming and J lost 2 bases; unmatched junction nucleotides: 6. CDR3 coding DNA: TGCAGCGTCGGCCTGGGACAGAACTATGGCTACACCTTC. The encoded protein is CSVGLGQNYGYTF.

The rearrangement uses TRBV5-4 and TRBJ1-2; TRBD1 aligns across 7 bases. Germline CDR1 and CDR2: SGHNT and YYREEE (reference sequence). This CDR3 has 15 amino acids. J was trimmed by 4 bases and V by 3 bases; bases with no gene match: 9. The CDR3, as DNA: TGTGCCAGCAGCTACTGGACAGGACGGGCCTATGGCTACACCTTC. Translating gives CASSYWTGRAYGYTF.

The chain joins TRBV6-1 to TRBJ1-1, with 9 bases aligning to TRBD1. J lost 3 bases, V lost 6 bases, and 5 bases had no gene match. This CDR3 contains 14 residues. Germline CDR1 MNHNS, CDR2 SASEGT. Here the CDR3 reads CASSRDREDTEAFF. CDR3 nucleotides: TGTGCCAGCAGCAGGGACAGGGAGGACACTGAAGCTTTCTTT.

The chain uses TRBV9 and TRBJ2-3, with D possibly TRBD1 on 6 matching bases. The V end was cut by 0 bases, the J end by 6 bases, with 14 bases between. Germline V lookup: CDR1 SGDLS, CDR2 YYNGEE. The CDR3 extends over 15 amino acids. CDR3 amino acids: CASSVGIQGSDTQYF. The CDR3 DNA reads TGTGCCAGCAGCGTAGGTATCCAGGGGAGTGATACGCAGTATTTT.

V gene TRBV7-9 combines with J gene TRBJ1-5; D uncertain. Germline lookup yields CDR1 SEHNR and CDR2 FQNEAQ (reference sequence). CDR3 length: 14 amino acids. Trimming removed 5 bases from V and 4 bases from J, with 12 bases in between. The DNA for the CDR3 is TGTGCCAGCAGCGACATGACCGGAAATCAGCCCCAGCATTTT. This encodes CASSDMTGNQPQHF. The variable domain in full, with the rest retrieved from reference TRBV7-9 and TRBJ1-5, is DTGVSQNPRHKITKRGQNVTFRCDPISEHNRLYWYRQTLGQGPEFLTYFQNEAQLEKSRLLSDRFSAERPKGSFSTLEIQRTEQGDSAMYLCASSDMTGNQPQHFGDGTRLSIL.

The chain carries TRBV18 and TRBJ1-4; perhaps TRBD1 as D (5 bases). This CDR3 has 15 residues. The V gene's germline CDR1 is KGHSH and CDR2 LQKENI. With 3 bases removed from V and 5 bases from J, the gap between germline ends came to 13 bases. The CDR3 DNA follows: TGTGCCAGCTCACCGGGTCTACAGGAAAATGAAAAACTGTTTTTT. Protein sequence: CASSPGLQENEKLFF. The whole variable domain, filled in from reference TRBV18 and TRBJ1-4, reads NAGVMQNPRHLVRRRGQEARLRCSPMKGHSHVYWYRQLPEEGLKFMVYLQKENIIDESGMPKERFSAEFPKEGPSILRIQQVVRGDSAAYFCASSPGLQENEKLFFGSGTQLSVL.

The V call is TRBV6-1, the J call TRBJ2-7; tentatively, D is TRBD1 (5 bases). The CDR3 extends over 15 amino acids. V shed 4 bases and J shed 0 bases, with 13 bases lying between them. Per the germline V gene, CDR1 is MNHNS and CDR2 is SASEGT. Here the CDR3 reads CASSVPGLSSYEQYF. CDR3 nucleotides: TGTGCCAGCAGTGTCCCAGGGTTAAGCTCCTACGAGCAGTACTTC.

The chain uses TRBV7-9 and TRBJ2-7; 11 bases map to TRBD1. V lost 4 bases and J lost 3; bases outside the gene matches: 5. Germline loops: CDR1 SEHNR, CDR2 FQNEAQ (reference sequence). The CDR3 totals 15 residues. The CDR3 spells CASSSPGTGGYEQYF. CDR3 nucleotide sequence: TGTGCCAGCAGCTCCCCCGGGACAGGGGGCTACGAGCAGTACTTC.

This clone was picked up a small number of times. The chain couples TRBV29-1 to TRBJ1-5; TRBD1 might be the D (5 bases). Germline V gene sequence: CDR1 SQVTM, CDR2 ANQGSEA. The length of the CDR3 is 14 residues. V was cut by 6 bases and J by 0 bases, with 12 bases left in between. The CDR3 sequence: CSVRGGASNQPQHF. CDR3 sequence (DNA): TGCAGCGTCCGAGGAGGGGCTAGCAATCAGCCCCAGCATTTT.

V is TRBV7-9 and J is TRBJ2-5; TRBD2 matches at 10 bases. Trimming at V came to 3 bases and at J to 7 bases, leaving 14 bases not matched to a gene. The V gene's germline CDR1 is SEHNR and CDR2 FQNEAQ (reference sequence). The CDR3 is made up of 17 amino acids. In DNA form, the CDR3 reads TGTGCCAGCAGCTTTAAAGCAGCGGGAGGGCCCGGTGGGACCCAGTACTTC. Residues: CASSFKAAGGPGGTQYF.

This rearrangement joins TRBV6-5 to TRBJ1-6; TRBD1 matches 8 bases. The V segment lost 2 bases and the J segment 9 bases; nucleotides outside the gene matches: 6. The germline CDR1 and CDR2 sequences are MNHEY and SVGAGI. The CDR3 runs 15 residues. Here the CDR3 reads CASSYQDRDRSPLHF. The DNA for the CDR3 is TGTGCCAGCAGTTACCAGGACAGGGATCGTTCACCCCTCCACTTT.

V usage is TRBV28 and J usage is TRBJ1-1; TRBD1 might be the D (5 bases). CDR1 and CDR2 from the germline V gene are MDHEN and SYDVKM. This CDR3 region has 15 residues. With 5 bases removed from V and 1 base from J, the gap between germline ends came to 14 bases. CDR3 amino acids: CASSPNWGGNTEAFF. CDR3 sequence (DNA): TGTGCCAGCAGTCCCAATTGGGGCGGGAACACTGAAGCTTTCTTT.

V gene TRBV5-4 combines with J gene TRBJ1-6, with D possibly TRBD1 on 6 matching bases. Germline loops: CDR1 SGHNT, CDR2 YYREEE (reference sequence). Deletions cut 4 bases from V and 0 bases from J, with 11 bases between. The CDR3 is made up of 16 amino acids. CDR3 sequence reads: CASSRTVFSYNSPLHF. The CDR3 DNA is TGTGCCAGCAGCCGGACAGTTTTCTCCTATAATTCACCCCTCCACTTT.

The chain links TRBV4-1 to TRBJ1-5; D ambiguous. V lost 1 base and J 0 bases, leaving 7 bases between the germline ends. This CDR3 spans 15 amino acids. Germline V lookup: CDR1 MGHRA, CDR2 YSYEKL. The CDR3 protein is CASSQVYPSNQPQHF. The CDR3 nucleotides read TGCGCCAGCAGCCAAGTATATCCTAGCAATCAGCCCCAGCATTTT.

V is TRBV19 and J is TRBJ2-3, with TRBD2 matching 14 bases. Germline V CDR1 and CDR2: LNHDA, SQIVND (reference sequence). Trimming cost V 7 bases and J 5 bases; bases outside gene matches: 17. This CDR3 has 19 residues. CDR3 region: CASKPSVSGLAGERDTQYF. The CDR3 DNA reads TGTGCCAGTAAGCCTTCCGTTTCGGGACTAGCGGGAGAGAGAGATACGCAGTATTTT.

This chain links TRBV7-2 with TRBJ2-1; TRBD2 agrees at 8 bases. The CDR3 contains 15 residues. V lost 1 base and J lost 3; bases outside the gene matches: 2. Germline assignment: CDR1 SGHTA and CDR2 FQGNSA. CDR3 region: CASSLGTSLYNEQFF. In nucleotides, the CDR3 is TGTGCCAGCAGCTTAGGGACTAGCCTCTACAATGAGCAGTTCTTC.

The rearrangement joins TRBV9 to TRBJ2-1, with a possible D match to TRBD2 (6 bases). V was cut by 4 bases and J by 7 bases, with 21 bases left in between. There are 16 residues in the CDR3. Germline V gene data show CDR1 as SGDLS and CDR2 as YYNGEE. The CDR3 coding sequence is TGTGCCAGCAGCCCTACGGCGGGCGGGAAAGGGAATGAGCAGTTCTTC. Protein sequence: CASSPTAGGKGNEQFF. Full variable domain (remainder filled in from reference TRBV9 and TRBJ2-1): DSGVTQTPKHLITATGQRVTLRCSPRSGDLSVYWYQQSLDQGLQFLIQYYNGEERAKGNILERFSAQQFPDLHSELNLSSLELGDSALYFCASSPTAGGKGNEQFFGPGTRLTVL.

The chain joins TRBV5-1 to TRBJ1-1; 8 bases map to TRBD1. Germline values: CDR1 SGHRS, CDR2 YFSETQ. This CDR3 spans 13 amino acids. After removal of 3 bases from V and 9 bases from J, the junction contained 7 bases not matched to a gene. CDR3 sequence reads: CASSSWTGLQAFF. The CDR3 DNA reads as TGCGCCAGCAGCTCCTGGACAGGGCTCCAAGCTTTCTTT.

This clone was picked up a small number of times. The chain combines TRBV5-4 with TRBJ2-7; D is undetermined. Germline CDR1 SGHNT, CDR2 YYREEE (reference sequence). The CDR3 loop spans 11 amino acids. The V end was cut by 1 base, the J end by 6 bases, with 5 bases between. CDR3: CASSLNGEQYF. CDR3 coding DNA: TGTGCCAGCAGCTTGAACGGCGAGCAGTACTTC.

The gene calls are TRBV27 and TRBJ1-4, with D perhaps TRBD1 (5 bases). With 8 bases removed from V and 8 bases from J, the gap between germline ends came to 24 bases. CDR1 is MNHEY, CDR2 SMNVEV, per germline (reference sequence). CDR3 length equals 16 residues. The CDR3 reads CASRQGSQLGKEKLFF. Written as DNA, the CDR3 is TGTGCCAGCCGTCAGGGCTCTCAGTTGGGGAAGGAAAAACTGTTTTTT.

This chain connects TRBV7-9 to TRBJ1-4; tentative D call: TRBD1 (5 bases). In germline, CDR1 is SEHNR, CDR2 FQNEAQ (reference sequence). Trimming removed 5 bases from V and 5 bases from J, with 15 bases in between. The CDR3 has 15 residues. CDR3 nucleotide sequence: TGTGCCAGCAGCCCAGGACATGCGGGGAATGAAAAACTGTTTTTT. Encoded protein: CASSPGHAGNEKLFF.

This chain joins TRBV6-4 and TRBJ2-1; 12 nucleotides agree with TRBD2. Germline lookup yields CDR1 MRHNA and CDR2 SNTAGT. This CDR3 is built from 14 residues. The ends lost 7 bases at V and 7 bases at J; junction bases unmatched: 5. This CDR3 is CASKRLAGVNEQFF. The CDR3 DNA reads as TGTGCCAGCAAACGACTAGCGGGAGTGAATGAGCAGTTCTTC.

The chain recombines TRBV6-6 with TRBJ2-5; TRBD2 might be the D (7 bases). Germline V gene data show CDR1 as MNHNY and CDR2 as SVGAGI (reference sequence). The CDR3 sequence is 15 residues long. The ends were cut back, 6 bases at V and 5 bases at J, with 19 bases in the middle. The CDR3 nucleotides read TGTGCCAGCAGCCCGACTGTACCGGGGGGCGAGACCCAGTACTTC. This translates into CASSPTVPGGETQYF.

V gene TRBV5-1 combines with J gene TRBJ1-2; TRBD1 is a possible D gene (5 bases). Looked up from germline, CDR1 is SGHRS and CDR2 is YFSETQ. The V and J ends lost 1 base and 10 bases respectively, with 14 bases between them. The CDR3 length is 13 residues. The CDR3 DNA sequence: TGCGCCAGCAGCTTGTCCCTGGGGCAGGACTACACCTTC. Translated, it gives CASSLSLGQDYTF.

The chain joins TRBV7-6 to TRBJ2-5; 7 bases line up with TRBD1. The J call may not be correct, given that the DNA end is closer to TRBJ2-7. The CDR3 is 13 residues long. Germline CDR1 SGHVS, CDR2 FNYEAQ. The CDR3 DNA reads TGTGCCAGCAGCCTCGGGACAGCTTACGAGCAGTACTTC. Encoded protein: CASSLGTAYEQYF.

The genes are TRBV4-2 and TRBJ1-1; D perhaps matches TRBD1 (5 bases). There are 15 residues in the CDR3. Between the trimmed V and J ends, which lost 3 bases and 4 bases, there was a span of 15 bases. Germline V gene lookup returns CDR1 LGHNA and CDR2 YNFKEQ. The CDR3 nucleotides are TGTGCCAGCAGCCATGGGGGGGATTTAGGCACTGAAGCTTTCTTT. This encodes CASSHGGDLGTEAFF.

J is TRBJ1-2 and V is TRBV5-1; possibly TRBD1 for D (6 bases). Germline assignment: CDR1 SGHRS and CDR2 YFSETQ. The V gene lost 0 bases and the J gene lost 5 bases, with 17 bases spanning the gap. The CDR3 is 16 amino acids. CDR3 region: CASSLARDTPVYGYTF. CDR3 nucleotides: TGCGCCAGCAGCTTGGCCAGGGACACCCCTGTTTATGGCTACACCTTC.

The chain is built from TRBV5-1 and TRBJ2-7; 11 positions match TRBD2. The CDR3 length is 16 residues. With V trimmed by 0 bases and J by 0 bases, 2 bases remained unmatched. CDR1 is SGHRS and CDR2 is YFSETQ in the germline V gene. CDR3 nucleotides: TGCGCCAGCAGCTTGGGACTAGCGGGGAGCTCCTACGAGCAGTACTTC. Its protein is CASSLGLAGSSYEQYF.